The 17 T cell receptor beta chains below come from one sample, sequenced in a study of patients and donors after allogeneic stem cell transplantation. From the RT-PCR reads, TCRdb called clonotypes with MiXCR, one entry per CDR3 protein. The data contain roughly 960,000 distinct CDR3 sequences, roughly 17% of them singletons. Sample: blood, either unsorted or a sorted T cell fraction (not recorded which). All receptors derive from a human donor who was either an allogeneic HSCT recipient or a stem cell or donor lymphocyte infusion donor (not recorded which). It is not recorded whose cells these are; they may come from a transplant donor.

This chain connects TRBV12-5 to TRBJ2-1, with 10 bases lining up with TRBD2. The CDR3 extends over 17 amino acids. With 5 bases clipped from V and 7 bases from J, the junction kept 14 bases outside the gene matches. CDR1 is LGHNT, CDR2 FRNRAP, per germline. CDR3 DNA sequence: TGTGCTAGTGGTGCGGACAAAACTAGCGGGATGGCGAATGAGCAGTTCTTC. The encoded protein is CASGADKTSGMANEQFF.

The chain joins TRBV5-1 to TRBJ2-7; perhaps TRBD1 as D (7 bases). Germline V lookup: CDR1 SGHRS, CDR2 YFSETQ. CDR3 size: 14 residues. Trimming took 0 bases from V and 5 from J, leaving 12 bases between them. In DNA, the CDR3 is TGCGCCAGCAGCTTGGCAGGGGGGCTTGACGAGCAGTACTTC. Encoded protein: CASSLAGGLDEQYF.

The rearrangement joins TRBV5-1 to TRBJ2-2; D remains ambiguous. Per the germline V gene, CDR1 is SGHRS and CDR2 is YFSETQ. V lost 4 bases and J lost 0, with 10 bases in between. This CDR3 contains 15 residues. The CDR3 sequence is CASSRKDANTGELFF. CDR3 coding DNA: TGCGCCAGCAGCAGGAAAGACGCGAACACCGGGGAGCTGTTTTTT.

This clonotype was recorded many times. The CDR3 here is CASSEDRINYGYTF. DNA of the CDR3: TGCGCCAGCAGCGAGGACAGGATTAACTATGGCTACACCTTC. The chain links TRBV5-1 to TRBJ1-2; the match to TRBD1 covers 7 bases. The ends lost 4 bases at V and 1 base at J; junction bases unmatched: 4. Germline CDR1 and CDR2: SGHRS and YFSETQ. CDR3 length: 14 residues. Variable domain in full (rest from reference TRBV5-1 and TRBJ1-2): KAGVTQTPRYLIKTRGQQVTLSCSPISGHRSVSWYQQTPGQGLQFLFEYFSETQRNKGNFPGRFSGRQFSNSRSEMNVSTLELGDSALYLCASSEDRINYGYTFGSGTRLTVV.

The genes are TRBV7-8 and TRBJ2-1, with 10 bases matching TRBD2. The CDR3 has 17 amino acids. Looked up from germline, CDR1 is SGHVS and CDR2 is FQNEAQ. V lost 5 bases, J lost 0 bases, and 7 bases stayed unmatched. The CDR3 region is CASSPRTSGSSYNEQFF. The DNA for the CDR3 is TGTGCCAGCAGCCCCAGGACTAGCGGTAGCTCCTACAATGAGCAGTTCTTC. The full variable domain, completed using reference TRBV7-8 and TRBJ2-1, is GAGVSQSPRYKVAKRGQDVALRCDPISGHVSLFWYQQALGQGPEFLTYFQNEAQLDKSGLPSDRFFAERPEGSVSTLKIQRTQQEDSAVYLCASSPRTSGSSYNEQFFGPGTRLTVL.

The V and J genes are TRBV7-2 and TRBJ1-1; D is unresolved. Germline V gene data show CDR1 as SGHTA and CDR2 as FQGNSA. V gave up 3 bases and J gave up 8 bases, with 10 bases separating them. CDR3 length equals 12 residues. CDR3 nucleotide sequence: TGTGCCAGCAGCTTCCCGAAGGACGAAGCTTTCTTT. Its protein is CASSFPKDEAFF.

This clonotype was observed a few times. CDR3 bases: TGTGCCAGCAGCCAATTCTACGGGGCAGACACCGGGGAGCTGTTTTTT. It translates to CASSQFYGADTGELFF. The chain joins TRBV4-2 to TRBJ2-2; D possibly uses TRBD1 or TRBD2 (5 bases each). This CDR3 has 16 residues. With 2 bases removed from V and 3 bases from J, the gap between germline ends came to 13 bases. Germline-derived CDR1 and CDR2 are LGHNA and YNFKEQ.

This chain uses TRBV11-1 with TRBJ2-3; possible D gene TRBD2, 7 bases. V was clipped by 5 bases and J by 5 bases, with 26 bases between them. The germline V gene has CDR1 SGHAT and CDR2 FQDESV (reference sequence). There are 18 residues in the CDR3. The CDR3 nucleotides are TGTGCCAGCAGCCAGAGTATGGGACTGGGGGGGCCCGGAGATACGCAGTATTTT. Its protein product is CASSQSMGLGGPGDTQYF.

There are a few counts of this clonotype. The chain couples TRBV5-6 to TRBJ2-5, with no clear D. Germline V CDR1 and CDR2: SGHDT, YYEEEE. Trimming took off 0 bases at V and 4 bases at J, with 13 bases between the two ends. This CDR3 spans 15 amino acids. The CDR3 coding sequence is TGTGCCAGCAGCTTGGCGGGCAGGACGGGAGAGACCCAGTACTTC. It encodes CASSLAGRTGETQYF.

The chain links TRBV12-3 or TRBV12-4 to TRBJ2-7; either TRBD1 or TRBD2 may supply D (5 bases each). V lost 3 bases and J lost 0, with 12 bases in between. The CDR3 covers 15 residues. CDR3 bases: TGTGCCAGCAGTTTGTTCGGGGCCAGCTCCTACGAGCAGTACTTC. Translation: CASSLFGASSYEQYF.

The table lists this clonotype with a few counts. The chain couples TRBV11-2 to TRBJ2-7, with a weak D call TRBD1 (6 bases). This CDR3 contains 14 residues. V shed 5 bases and J shed 7 bases, with 18 bases lying between them. Looked up from germline, CDR1 is SGHAT and CDR2 is FQNNGV. The CDR3 here is CASSRSSLQGEQYF. For the CDR3, the DNA is TGTGCCAGCAGCCGATCCAGTCTACAGGGAGAGCAGTACTTC.

This clonotype showed up just a few times. The CDR3 nucleotides read TGTGCCACCAGTGATTACAGGGCCCAGACCCAGTACTTC. As protein: CATSDYRAQTQYF. This chain links TRBV24-1 with TRBJ2-5, with a possible D match to TRBD1 (6 bases). CDR1 is KGHDR, CDR2 SFDVKD, per germline. The ends were cut back, 2 bases at V and 6 bases at J, with 9 bases in the middle. The CDR3 covers 13 residues.

This clonotype was recorded at least ten times. The V gene is TRBV20-1, the J gene TRBJ2-1, with D possibly being TRBD1 (5 bases). Per the germline V gene, CDR1 is DFQATT and CDR2 is SNEGSKA (reference sequence). This CDR3 has 15 amino acids. The V gene lost 3 bases and the J gene lost 2 bases, with 14 bases spanning the gap. The CDR3 region has the DNA TGCAGTGCTAGGGGGCGTCAGCTGACCTACAATGAGCAGTTCTTC. Protein product: CSARGRQLTYNEQFF.

The CDR3 here is CSVSVIGGEQFF. For the CDR3, the DNA is TGCAGCGTTTCTGTAATTGGGGGGGAGCAGTTCTTC. The gene calls are TRBV29-1 and TRBJ2-1, with D tentatively TRBD2 (6 bases). The germline V gene has CDR1 SQVTM and CDR2 ANQGSEA. The CDR3 extends over 12 amino acids. V was shortened by 5 bases and J by 10 bases, with 15 bases between the two germline ends.

V is TRBV10-3 and J is TRBJ2-5; 9 bases match TRBD1. Per germline, CDR1 ENHRY and CDR2 SYGVKD. The length of the CDR3 is 15 residues. Germline trimming cut 7 bases from V and 2 bases from J; bases unmatched to any gene: 8. As DNA, the CDR3 is TGTGCCATCAAGGGGTCTGGGACAGGGCAAGAGACCCAGTACTTC. As protein: CAIKGSGTGQETQYF.

CDR3 loop: CATIEPGGQYNEQFF. CDR3 DNA: TGTGCCACCATAGAACCCGGGGGGCAATACAATGAGCAGTTCTTC. This rearrangement joins TRBV19 to TRBJ2-1; possibly TRBD2 for D (7 bases). The CDR3 is made up of 15 amino acids. Germline V lookup: CDR1 LNHDA, CDR2 SQIVND (reference sequence). V was pared by 10 bases and J by 4 bases, with 20 bases between.

The chain couples TRBV5-6 to TRBJ2-5, with D uncertain. The germline V gene has CDR1 SGHDT and CDR2 YYEEEE. The CDR3 sequence is 14 residues long. Trimming removed 2 bases from V and 2 bases from J, with 10 bases in between. The CDR3 here is CASSFQDRQETQYF. CDR3 nucleotide sequence: TGTGCCAGCAGCTTCCAGGACCGTCAAGAGACCCAGTACTTC.